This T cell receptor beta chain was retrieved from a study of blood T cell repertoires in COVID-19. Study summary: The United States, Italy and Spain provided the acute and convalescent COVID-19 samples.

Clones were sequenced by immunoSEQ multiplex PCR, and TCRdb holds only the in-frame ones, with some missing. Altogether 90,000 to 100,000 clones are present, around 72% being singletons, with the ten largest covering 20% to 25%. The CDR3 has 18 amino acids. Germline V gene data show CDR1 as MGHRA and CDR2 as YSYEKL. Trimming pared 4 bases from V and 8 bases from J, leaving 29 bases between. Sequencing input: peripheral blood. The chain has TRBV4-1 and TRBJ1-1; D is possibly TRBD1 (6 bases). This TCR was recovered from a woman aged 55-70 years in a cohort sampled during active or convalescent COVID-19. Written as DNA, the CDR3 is TGCGCCAGCAGCCCCCGGACAGTCCCTACTGGAGGTGCCGTAGAAGCTTTCTTT. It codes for CASSPRTVPTGGAVEAFF.